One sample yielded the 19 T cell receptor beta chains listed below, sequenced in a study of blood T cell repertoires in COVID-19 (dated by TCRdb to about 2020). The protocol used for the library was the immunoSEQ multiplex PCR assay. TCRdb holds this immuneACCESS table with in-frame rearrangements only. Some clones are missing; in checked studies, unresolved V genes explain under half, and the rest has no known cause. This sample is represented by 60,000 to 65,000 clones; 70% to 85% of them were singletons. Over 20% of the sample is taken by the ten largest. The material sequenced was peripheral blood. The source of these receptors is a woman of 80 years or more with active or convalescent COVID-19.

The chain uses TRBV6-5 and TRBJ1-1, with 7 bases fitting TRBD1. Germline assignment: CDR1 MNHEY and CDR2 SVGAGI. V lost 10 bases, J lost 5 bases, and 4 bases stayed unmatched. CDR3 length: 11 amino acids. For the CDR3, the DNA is TGTGCCACCATCAGGGGGACTGAAGCTTTCTTT. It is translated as CATIRGTEAFF.

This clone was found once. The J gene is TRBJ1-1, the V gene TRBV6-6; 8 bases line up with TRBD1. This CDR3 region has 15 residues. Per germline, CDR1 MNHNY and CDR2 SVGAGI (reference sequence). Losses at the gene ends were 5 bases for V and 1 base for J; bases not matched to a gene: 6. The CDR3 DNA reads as TGTGCCAGCAGTATGTTCGACAGGGGGAACACTGAAGCTTTCTTT. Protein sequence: CASSMFDRGNTEAFF.

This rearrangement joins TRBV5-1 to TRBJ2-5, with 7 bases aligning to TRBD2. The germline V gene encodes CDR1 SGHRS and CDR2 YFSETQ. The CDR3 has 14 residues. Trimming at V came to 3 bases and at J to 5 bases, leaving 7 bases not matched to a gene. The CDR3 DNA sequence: TGCGCCAGCAGCTCACGACTAGCTGGGGAGACCCAGTACTTC. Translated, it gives CASSSRLAGETQYF. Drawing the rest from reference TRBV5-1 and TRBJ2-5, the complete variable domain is KAGVTQTPRYLIKTRGQQVTLSCSPISGHRSVSWYQQTPGQGLQFLFEYFSETQRNKGNFPGRFSGRQFSNSRSEMNVSTLELGDSALYLCASSSRLAGETQYFGPGTRLLVL.

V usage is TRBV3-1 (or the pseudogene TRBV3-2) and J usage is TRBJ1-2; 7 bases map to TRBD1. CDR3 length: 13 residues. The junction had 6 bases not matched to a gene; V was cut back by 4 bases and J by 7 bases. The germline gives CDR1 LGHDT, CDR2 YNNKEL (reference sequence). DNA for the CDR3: TGTGCCAGCAGCCGAATAGGGGGCTCTGGCTACACCTTC. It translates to CASSRIGGSGYTF.

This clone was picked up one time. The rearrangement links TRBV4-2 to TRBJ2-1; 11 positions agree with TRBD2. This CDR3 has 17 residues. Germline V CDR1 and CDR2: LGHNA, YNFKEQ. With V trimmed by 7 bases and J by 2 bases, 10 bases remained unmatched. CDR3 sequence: CASTQLLSGGAYNEQFF. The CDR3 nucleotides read TGTGCCAGCACACAACTTCTTAGCGGGGGGGCCTACAATGAGCAGTTCTTC.

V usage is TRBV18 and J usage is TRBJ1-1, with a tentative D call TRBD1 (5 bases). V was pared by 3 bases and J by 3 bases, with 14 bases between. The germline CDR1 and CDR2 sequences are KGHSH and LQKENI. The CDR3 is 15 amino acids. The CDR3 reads CASSPYTGDDTEAFF. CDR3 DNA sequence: TGTGCCAGCTCACCCTATACGGGGGATGACACTGAAGCTTTCTTT.

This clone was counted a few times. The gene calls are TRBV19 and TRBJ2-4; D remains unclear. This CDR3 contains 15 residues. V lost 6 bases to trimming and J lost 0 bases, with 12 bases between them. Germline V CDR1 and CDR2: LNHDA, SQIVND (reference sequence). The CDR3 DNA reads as TGTGCCAGTAGGAGCGAGACTGTAGCCAAAAACATTCAGTACTTC. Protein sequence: CASRSETVAKNIQYF. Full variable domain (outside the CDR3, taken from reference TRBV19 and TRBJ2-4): DGGITQSPKYLFRKEGQNVTLSCEQNLNHDAMYWYRQDPGQGLRLIYYSQIVNDFQKGDIAEGYSVSREKKESFPLTVTSAQKNPTAFYLCASRSETVAKNIQYFGAGTRLSVL.

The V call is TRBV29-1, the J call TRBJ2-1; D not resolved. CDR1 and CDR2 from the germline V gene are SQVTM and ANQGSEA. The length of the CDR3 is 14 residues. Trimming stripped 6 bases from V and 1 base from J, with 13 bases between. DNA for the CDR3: TGCAGCGTGGAAAAAGTGAGTTCCTACAATGAGCAGTTCTTC. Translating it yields CSVEKVSSYNEQFF.

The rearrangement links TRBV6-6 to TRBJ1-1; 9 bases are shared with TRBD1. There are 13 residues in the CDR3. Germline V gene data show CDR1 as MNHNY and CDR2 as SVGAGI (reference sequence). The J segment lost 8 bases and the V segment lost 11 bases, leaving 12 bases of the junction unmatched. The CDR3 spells CAVGQGTMSEAFF. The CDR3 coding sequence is TGTGCCGTAGGACAGGGGACTATGTCGGAAGCTTTCTTT.

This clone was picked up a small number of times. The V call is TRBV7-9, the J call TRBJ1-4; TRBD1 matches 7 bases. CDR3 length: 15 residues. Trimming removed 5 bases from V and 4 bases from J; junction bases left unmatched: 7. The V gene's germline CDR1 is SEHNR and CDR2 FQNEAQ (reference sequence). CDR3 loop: CASSVTGRGNEKLFF. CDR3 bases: TGTGCCAGCAGCGTGACAGGGCGGGGTAATGAAAAACTGTTTTTT.

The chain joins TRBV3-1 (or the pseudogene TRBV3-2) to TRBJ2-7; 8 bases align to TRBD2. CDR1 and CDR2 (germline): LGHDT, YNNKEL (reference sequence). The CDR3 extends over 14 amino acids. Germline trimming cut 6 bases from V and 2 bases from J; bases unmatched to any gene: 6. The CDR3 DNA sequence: TGTGCCAGCAGACAAACTAGCGGACCCTACGAGCAGTACTTC. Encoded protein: CASRQTSGPYEQYF.

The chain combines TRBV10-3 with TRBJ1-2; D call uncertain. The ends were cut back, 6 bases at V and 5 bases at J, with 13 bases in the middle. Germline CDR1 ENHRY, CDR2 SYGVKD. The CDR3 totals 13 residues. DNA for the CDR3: TGTGCCATCAGGGAGGAAACAAAATATGGCTACACCTTC. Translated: CAIREETKYGYTF.

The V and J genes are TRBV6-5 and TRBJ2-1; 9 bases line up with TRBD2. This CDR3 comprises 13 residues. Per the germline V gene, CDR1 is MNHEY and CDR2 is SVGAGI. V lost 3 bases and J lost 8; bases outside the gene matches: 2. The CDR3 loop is CASSYQRGDEQFF. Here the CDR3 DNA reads TGTGCCAGCAGTTATCAGCGGGGGGATGAGCAGTTCTTC.

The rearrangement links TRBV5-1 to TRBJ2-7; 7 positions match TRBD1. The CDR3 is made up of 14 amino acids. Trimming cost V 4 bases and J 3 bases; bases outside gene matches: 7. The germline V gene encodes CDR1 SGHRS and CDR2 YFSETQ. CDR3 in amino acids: CASSITGTDYEQYF. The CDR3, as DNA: TGCGCCAGCAGCATAACCGGGACAGACTACGAGCAGTACTTC.

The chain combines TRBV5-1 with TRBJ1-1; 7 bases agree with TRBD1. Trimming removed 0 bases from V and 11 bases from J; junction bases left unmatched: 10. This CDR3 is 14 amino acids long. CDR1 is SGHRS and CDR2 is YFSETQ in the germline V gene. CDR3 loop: CASSLDRGHDGAFF. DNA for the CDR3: TGCGCCAGCAGCTTGGACAGGGGTCACGACGGGGCTTTCTTT. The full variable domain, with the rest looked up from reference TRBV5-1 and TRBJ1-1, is KAGVTQTPRYLIKTRGQQVTLSCSPISGHRSVSWYQQTPGQGLQFLFEYFSETQRNKGNFPGRFSGRQFSNSRSEMNVSTLELGDSALYLCASSLDRGHDGAFFGQGTRLTVV.

The CDR3, as DNA: TGTGCCAGCAGCGGCAGGGATTACGAGCAGTACTTC. As protein: CASSGRDYEQYF. The V gene is TRBV5-6, the J gene TRBJ2-7; tentatively, D is TRBD1 (5 bases). Germline CDR1 SGHDT, CDR2 YYEEEE. Trimming removed 4 bases at V and 4 bases at J, with 9 bases between. The CDR3 extends over 12 amino acids.

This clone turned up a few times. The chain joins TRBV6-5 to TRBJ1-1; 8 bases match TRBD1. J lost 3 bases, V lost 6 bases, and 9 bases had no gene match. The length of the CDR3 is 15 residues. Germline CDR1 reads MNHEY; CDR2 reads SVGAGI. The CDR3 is CASSRDRWTDTEAFF. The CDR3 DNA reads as TGTGCCAGCAGCCGGGACAGGTGGACGGACACTGAAGCTTTCTTT.

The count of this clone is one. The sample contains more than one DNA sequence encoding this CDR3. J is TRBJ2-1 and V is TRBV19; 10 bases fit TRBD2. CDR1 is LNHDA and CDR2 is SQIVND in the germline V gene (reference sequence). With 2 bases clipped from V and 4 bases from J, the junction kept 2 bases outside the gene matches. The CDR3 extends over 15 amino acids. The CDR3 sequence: CASSITSGAYNEQFF. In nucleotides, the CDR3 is TGTGCCAGTAGTATAACTAGCGGGGCATACAATGAGCAGTTCTTC.

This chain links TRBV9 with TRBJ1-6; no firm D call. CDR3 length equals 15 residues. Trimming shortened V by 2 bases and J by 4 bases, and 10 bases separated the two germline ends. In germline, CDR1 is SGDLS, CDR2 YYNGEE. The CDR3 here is CASSVRTGYNSPLHF. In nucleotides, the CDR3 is TGTGCCAGCAGCGTTCGGACGGGATATAATTCACCCCTCCACTTT. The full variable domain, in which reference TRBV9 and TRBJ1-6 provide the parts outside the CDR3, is DSGVTQTPKHLITATGQRVTLRCSPRSGDLSVYWYQQSLDQGLQFLIQYYNGEERAKGNILERFSAQQFPDLHSELNLSSLELGDSALYFCASSVRTGYNSPLHFGNGTRLTVT.